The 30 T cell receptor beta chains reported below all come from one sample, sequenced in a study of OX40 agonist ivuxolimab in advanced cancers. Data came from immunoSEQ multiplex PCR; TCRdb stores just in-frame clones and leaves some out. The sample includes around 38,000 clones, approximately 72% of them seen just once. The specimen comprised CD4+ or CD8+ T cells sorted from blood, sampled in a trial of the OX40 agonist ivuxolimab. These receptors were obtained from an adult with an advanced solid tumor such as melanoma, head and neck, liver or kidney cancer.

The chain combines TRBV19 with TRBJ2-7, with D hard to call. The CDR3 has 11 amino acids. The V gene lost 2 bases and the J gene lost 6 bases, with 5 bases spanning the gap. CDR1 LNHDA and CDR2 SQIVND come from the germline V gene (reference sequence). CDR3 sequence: CASSINGEQYF. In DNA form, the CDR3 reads TGTGCCAGTAGTATAAATGGCGAGCAGTACTTC.

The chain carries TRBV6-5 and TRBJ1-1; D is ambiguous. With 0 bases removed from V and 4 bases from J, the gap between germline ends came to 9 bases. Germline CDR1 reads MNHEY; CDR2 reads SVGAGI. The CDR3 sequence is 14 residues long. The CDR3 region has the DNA TGTGCCAGCAGTTACTCCCCGGATCCCACTGAAGCTTTCTTT. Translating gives CASSYSPDPTEAFF.

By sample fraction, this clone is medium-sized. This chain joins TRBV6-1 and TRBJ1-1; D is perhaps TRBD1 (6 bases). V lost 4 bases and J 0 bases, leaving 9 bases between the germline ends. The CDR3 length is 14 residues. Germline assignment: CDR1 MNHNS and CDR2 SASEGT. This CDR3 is CASSGGLMNTEAFF. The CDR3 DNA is TGTGCCAGCAGTGGGGGGCTCATGAACACTGAAGCTTTCTTT.

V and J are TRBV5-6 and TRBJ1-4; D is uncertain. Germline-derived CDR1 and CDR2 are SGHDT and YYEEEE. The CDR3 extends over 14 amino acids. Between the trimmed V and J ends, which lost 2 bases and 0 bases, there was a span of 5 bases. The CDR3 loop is CASSLKATNEKLFF. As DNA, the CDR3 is TGTGCCAGCAGCTTAAAGGCAACTAATGAAAAACTGTTTTTT.

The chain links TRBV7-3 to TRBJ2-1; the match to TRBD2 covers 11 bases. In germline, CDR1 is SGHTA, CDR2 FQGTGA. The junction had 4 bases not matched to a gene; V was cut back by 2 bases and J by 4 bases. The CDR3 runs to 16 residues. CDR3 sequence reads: CASSLVGTSGYNEQFF. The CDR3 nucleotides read TGTGCCAGCAGCTTAGTTGGGACTAGCGGATACAATGAGCAGTTCTTC.

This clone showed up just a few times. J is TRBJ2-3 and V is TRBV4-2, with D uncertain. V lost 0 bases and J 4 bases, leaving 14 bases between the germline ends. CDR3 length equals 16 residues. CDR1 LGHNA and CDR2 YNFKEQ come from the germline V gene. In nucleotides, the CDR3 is TGTGCCAGCAGCCAAGAGAGGCTCGGGTGGGCAGATACGCAGTATTTT. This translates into CASSQERLGWADTQYF.

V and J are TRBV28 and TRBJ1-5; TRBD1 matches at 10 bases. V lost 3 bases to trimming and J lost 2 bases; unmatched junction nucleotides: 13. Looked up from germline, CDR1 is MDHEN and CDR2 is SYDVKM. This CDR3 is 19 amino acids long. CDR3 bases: TGTGCCAGCAGTTTGGGACAGGGGTATAGTTGGAGAGGCAATCAGCCCCAGCATTTT. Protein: CASSLGQGYSWRGNQPQHF.

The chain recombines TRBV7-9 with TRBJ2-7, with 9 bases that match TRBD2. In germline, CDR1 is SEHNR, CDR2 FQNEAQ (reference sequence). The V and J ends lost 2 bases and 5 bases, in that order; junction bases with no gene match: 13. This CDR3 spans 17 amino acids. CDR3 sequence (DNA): TGTGCCAGCAGCTTATTCCCCTGGCGGGAGGGCCAGAACGAGCAGTACTTC. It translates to CASSLFPWREGQNEQYF.

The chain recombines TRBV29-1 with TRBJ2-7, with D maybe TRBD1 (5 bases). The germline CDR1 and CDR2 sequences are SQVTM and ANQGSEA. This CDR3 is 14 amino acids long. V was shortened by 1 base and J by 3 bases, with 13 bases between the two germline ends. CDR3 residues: CSVEGSGKIYEQYF. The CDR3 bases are TGCAGCGTTGAAGGGTCAGGGAAGATCTACGAGCAGTACTTC.

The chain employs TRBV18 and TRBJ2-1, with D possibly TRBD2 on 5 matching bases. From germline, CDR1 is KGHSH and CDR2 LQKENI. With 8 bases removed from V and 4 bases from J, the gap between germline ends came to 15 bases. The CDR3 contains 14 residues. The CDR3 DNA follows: TGTGCCAGCGGGGATCGGGGAGAATACAATGAGCAGTTCTTC. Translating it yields CASGDRGEYNEQFF.

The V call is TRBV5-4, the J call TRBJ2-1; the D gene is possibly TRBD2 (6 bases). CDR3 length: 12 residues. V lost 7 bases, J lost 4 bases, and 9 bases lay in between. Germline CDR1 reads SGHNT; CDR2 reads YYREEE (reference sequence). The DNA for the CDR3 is TGTGCCAGCGGGCGGGGATACAATGAGCAGTTCTTC. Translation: CASGRGYNEQFF. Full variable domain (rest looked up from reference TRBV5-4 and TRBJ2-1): ETGVTQSPTHLIKTRGQQVTLRCSSQSGHNTVSWYQQALGQGPQFIFQYYREEENGRGNFPPRFSGLQFPNYSSELNVNALELDDSALYLCASGRGYNEQFFGPGTRLTVL.

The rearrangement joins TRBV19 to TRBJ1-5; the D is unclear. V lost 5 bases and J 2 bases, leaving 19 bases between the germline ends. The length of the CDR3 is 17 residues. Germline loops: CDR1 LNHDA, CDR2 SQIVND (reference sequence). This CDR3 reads CASSLHTRPGGNQPQHF. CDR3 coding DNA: TGTGCCAGTAGTCTCCACACAAGGCCCGGGGGCAATCAGCCCCAGCATTTT.

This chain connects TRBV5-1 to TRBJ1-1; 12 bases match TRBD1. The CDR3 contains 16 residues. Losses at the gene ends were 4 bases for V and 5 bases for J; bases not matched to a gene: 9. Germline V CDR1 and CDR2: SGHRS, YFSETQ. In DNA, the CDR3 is TGCGCCAGCAGCCTCCGGGACAGGGGGCGCGGGACTGAAGCTTTCTTT. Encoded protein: CASSLRDRGRGTEAFF.

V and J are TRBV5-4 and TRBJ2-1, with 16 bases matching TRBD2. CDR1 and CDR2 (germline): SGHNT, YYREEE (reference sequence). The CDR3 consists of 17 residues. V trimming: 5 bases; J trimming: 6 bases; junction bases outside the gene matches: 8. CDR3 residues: CASSSGTSGRGRNEQFF. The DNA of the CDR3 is TGTGCCAGCAGTTCCGGGACTAGCGGGAGGGGGCGCAATGAGCAGTTCTTC.

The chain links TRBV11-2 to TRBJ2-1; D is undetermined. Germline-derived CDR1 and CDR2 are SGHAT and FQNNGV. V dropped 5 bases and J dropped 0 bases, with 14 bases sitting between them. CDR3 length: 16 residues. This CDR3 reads CASSPRLHSSYNEQFF. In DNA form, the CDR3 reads TGTGCCAGCAGCCCCCGACTCCATAGCTCCTACAATGAGCAGTTCTTC.

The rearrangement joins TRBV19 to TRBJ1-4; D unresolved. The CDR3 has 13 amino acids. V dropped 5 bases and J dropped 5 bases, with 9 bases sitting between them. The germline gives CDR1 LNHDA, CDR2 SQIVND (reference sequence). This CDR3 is CASSERRNEKLFF. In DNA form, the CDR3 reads TGTGCCAGTAGTGAAAGAAGAAATGAAAAACTGTTTTTT.

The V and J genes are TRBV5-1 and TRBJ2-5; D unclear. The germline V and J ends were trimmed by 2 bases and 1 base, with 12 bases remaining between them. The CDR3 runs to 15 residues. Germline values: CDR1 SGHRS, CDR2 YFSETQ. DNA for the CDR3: TGCGCCAGCAGCTTCTCTTCCGAAACCCAAGAGACCCAGTACTTC. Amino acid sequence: CASSFSSETQETQYF.

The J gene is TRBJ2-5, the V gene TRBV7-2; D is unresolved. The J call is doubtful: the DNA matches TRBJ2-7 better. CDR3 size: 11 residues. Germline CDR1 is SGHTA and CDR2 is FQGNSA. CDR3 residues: CASSFGGEQYF. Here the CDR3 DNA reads TGTGCCAGCAGCTTCGGTGGCGAGCAGTACTTC.

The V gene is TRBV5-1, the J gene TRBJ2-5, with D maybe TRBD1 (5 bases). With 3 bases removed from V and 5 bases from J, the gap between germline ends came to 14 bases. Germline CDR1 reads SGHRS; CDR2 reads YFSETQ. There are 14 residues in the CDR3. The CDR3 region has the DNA TGCGCCAGCAGCTCCCCAGGGATAGGGGAGACCCAGTACTTC. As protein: CASSSPGIGETQYF.

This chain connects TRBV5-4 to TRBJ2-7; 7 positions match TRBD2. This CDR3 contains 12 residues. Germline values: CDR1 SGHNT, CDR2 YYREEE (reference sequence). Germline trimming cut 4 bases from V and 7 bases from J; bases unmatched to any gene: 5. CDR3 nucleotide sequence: TGTGCCAGCAGCCCCCCGGGGGGTGAGCAGTACTTC. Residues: CASSPPGGEQYF.

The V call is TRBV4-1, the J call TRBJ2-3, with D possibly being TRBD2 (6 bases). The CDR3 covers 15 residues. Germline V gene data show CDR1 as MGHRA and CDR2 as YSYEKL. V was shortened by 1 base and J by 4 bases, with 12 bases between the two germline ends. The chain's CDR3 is CASSQGRGSSDTQYF. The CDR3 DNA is TGCGCCAGCAGCCAAGGGAGGGGTAGCTCAGATACGCAGTATTTT.

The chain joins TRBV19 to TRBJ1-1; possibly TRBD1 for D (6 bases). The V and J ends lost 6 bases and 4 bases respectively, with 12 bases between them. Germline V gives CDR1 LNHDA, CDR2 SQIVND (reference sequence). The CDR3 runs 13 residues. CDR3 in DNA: TGTGCCAGTAGCCAAACAGGGCTCACTGAAGCTTTCTTT. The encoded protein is CASSQTGLTEAFF.

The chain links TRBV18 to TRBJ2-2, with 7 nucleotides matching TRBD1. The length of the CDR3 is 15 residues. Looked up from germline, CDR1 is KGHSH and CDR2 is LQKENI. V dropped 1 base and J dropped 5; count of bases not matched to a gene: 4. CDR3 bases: TGTGCCAGCTCACCACAGGGGGCGCTAACCGGGGAGCTGTTTTTT. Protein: CASSPQGALTGELFF.

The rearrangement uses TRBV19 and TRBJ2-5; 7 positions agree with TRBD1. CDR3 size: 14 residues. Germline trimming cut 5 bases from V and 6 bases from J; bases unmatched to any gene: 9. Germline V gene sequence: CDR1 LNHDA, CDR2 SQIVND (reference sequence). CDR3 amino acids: CASSLRQGSQTQYF. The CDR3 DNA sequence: TGTGCCAGTAGTTTACGACAGGGTAGCCAGACCCAGTACTTC.

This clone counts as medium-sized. As DNA, the CDR3 is TGTGCCAGCACCCCCGGATTTGGACAGCCCCAGCATTTT. Translating gives CASTPGFGQPQHF. The chain joins TRBV7-3 to TRBJ1-5, with D uncertain. This CDR3 region has 13 residues. Germline V CDR1 and CDR2: SGHTA, FQGTGA. V lost 7 bases to trimming and J lost 7 bases, with 14 bases between them. The full variable domain, completed using reference TRBV7-3 and TRBJ1-5, is GAGVSQTPSNKVTEKGKYVELRCDPISGHTALYWYRQSLGQGPEFLIYFQGTGAADDSGLPNDRFFAVRPEGSVSTLKIQRTERGDSAVYLCASTPGFGQPQHFGDGTRLSIL.

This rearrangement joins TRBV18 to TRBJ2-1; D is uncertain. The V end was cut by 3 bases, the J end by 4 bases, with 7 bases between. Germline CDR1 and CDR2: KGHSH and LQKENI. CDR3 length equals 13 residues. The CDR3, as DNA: TGTGCCAGCTCACCTGGACGTTACAATGAGCAGTTCTTC. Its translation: CASSPGRYNEQFF.

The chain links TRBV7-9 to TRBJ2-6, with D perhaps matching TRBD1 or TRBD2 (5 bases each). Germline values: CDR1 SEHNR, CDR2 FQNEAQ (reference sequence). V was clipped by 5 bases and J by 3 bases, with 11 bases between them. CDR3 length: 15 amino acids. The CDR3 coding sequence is TGTGCCAGCAGCCCGTGGGGGTTTGGGGCCAACGTCCTGACTTTC. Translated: CASSPWGFGANVLTF.

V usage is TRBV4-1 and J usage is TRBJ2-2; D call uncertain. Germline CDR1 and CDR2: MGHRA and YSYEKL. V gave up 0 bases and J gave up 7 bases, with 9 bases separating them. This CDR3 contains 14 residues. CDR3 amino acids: CASSQDNRIGELFF. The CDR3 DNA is TGCGCCAGCAGCCAAGATAATCGGATCGGGGAGCTGTTTTTT.

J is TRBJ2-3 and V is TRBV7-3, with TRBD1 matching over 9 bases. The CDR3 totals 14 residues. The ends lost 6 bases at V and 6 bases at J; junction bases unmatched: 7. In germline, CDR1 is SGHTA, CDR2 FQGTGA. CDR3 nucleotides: TGTGCCAGCAGTCCGGGACAGGGAGTCGATACGCAGTATTTT. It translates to CASSPGQGVDTQYF.

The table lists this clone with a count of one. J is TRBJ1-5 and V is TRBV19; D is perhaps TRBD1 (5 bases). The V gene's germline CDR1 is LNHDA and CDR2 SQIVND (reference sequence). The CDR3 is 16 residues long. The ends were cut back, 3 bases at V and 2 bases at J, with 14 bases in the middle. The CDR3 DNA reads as TGTGCCAGTAGTATGACTAAGGGGATAGGCAATCAGCCCCAGCATTTT. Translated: CASSMTKGIGNQPQHF.